This T cell receptor (beta chain) was sequenced in a study of blood T cell repertoires in COVID-19. This table comes from immunoSEQ multiplex PCR, and its TCRdb copy is limited to in-frame clones, with some not included. The sample has hundreds of thousands of clones, over 85% seen once; the top ten hold roughly 4%. Everyone who took part was roughly 18 to 89 years old, and they came from 20 to 25 US areas. This clonotype was obtained from a woman between 25 and 40 years old with acute COVID-19. Sequenced input: PBMCs or T cells enriched from blood (not recorded which).

DNA for the CDR3: TGTGCCAGCAGTTTGGACTGGTCCGAAGAGACCCAGTACTTC. This gives the protein CASSLDWSEETQYF. The J gene is TRBJ2-5, the V gene TRBV27; tentative D call: TRBD2 (5 bases). The CDR3 is 14 residues long. CDR1 is MNHEY and CDR2 is SMNVEV in the germline V gene (reference sequence). Trimming pared 3 bases from V and 3 bases from J, leaving 11 bases between.